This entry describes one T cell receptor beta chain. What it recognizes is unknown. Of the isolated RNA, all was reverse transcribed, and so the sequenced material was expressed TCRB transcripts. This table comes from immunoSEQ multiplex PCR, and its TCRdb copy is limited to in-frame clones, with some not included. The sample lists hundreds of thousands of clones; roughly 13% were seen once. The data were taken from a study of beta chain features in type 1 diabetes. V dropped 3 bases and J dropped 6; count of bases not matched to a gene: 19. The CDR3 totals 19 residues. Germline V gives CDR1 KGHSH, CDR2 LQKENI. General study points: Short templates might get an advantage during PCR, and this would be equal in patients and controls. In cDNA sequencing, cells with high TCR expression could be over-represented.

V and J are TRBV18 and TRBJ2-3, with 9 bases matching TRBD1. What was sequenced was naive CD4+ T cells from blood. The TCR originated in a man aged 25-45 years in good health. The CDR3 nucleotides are TGTGCCAGCTCACCTCTCCCCCCGGACCCGGGACAGGGTACGGATACGCAGTATTTT. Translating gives CASSPLPPDPGQGTDTQYF.